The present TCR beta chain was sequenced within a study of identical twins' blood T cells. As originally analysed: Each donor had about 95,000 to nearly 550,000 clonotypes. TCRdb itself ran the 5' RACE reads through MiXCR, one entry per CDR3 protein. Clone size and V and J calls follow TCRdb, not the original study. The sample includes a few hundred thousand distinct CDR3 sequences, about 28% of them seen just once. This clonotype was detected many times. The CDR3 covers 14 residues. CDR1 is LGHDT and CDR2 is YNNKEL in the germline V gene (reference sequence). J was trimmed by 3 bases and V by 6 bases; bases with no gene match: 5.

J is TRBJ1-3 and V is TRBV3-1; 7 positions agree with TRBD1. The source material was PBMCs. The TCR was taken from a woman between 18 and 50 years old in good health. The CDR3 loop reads CASRSGTDGNTIYF. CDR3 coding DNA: TGTGCCAGCAGGTCCGGGACAGATGGAAACACCATATATTTT.